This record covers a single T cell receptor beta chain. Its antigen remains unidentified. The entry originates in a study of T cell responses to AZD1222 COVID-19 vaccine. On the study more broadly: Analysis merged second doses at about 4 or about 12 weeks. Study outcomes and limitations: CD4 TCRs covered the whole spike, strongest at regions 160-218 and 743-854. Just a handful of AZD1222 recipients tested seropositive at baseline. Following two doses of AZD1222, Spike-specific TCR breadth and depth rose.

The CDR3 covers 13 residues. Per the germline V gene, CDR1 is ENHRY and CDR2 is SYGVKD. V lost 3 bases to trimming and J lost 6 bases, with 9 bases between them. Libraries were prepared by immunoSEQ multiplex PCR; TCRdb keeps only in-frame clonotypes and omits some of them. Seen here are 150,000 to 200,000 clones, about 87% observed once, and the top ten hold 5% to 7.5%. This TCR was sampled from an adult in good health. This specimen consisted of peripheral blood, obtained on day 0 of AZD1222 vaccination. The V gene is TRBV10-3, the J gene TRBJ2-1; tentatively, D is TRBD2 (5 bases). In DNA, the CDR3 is TGTGCCATCAGTGAATCTAGCCCCAATGAGCAGTTCTTC. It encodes CAISESSPNEQFF.